The 2 T cell receptor beta chains below all came from one sample that was sequenced in a study of blood T cell repertoires in COVID-19. Clones were sequenced by immunoSEQ multiplex PCR, and TCRdb holds only the in-frame ones, with some missing. This sample has roughly 180,000 clones, with 87% found just once. The material sequenced was PBMCs or T cells enriched from blood (not recorded which). These receptors were collected from a woman aged 25 to 39 who had recovered from COVID-19.

The CDR3 is CASSRTGDEQYF. CDR3 DNA: TGTGCCAGCAGCCGGACAGGGGACGAGCAGTACTTC. The chain recombines TRBV6-2 or TRBV6-3 with TRBJ2-7, with TRBD1 matching 9 bases. CDR3 length: 12 residues. V shed 6 bases and J 5 bases; nucleotides not matched to a gene: 2. The germline V gene has CDR1 MNHEY and CDR2 SVGEGT.

The chain recombines TRBV7-2 with TRBJ2-1, with 8 bases lining up with TRBD1. CDR3 size: 15 residues. V lost 1 base to trimming and J lost 4 bases; unmatched junction nucleotides: 3. Germline V lookup: CDR1 SGHTA, CDR2 FQGNSA. Here the CDR3 DNA reads TGTGCCAGCAGCTTAGGGACAGGGTTTTACAATGAGCAGTTCTTC. Its protein is CASSLGTGFYNEQFF.